This is a list of T cell receptor beta chains from one sample in a study of Ad26.COV2.S vaccination and SARS-CoV-2 variants. Sequencing was performed with immunoSEQ multiplex PCR; in TCRdb, only in-frame clones are kept and a portion is missing. The sample has roughly 390,000 clones, roughly nine tenths seen once. The source material was peripheral blood, sampled in a trial of Ad26.COV2.S vaccine versus placebo. Receptors were obtained from a person aged 18-60 years who received the Ad26.COV2.S COVID-19 vaccine or a placebo. Both conserved end residues are part of each CDR3. A D gene is named only where the DNA matches it firmly. The size entry is marked missing in some rows and otherwise reads once, few, many or a size class.

j_gene | v_gene | d_gene | abundance | CDR3nt | CDR3aa
TRBJ2-1 | TRBV7-9 | TRBD1 | NA | TGTGCCATCCCGGGACAGGGGGCGGTCAATGAGCAGTTCTTC | CAIPGQGAVNEQFF
TRBJ2-7 | TRBV29-1 | NA | NA | TGCAGCGTTGAATGGAAGGGTGAGCAGTACTTC | CSVEWKGEQYF
TRBJ2-3 | TRBV11-2 | TRBD2 | NA | TGTGCCAGCAGCTCGCAGCGGGGGAACACAGATACGCAGTATTTT | CASSSQRGNTDTQYF
TRBJ2-1 | TRBV3-1/TRBV3-2 | TRBD2 | few | TGTGCCAGCAGCCAGACTAGCGGGGGGGAGCAGTTCTTC | CASSQTSGGEQFF
TRBJ2-1 | TRBV29-1 | TRBD2 | NA | TGCAGCGCCGGAACCTCTGCGGGGGGTGGTGAGCAGTTCTTC | CSAGTSAGGGEQFF
TRBJ1-2 | TRBV30 | TRBD1 | few | TGTGCCTGGATCACAGGGGGCCCCCACTATGGCTACACCTTC | CAWITGGPHYGYTF
TRBJ1-5 | TRBV7-9 | NA | NA | TGTGCCAGCAGCTTAGGGGATCAGCCCCAGCATTTT | CASSLGDQPQHF
TRBJ2-7 | TRBV11-3 | NA | NA | TGTGCCAGCAGCTTGGGATCAGGCTCCTACGAGCAGTACTTC | CASSLGSGSYEQYF
TRBJ1-6 | TRBV5-1 | TRBD1 | NA | TGCGCCAGCAGCTGGGACAGCTCGGGTAATTCACCCCTCCACTTT | CASSWDSSGNSPLHF
TRBJ2-3 | TRBV19 | NA | NA | TGTGCCAGTAGTATAGGCACCCCTGTGGGAGATACGCAGTATTTT | CASSIGTPVGDTQYF
TRBJ2-1 | TRBV7-6 | NA | NA | TGTGCCAGCAGCTTAGCGGGCAGCTACAATGAGCAGTTCTTC | CASSLAGSYNEQFF
TRBJ2-1 | TRBV5-1 | NA | NA | TGCGCCAGCAGCTTGTTGGGCAACGACTACAATGAGCAGTTCTTC | CASSLLGNDYNEQFF
TRBJ2-3 | TRBV19 | NA | NA | TGTGCCAGTAGGGCCAGCCAAAGTAGCACAGATACGCAGTATTTT | CASRASQSSTDTQYF
TRBJ1-6 | TRBV10-3 | NA | NA | TGTGCCATCAGGGGCCAGGAACATTCACCCCTCCACTTT | CAIRGQEHSPLHF
TRBJ1-2 | TRBV11-1 | NA | NA | TGTGCCAGCAGCTACAGGGCCAAAGGCTACACCTTC | CASSYRAKGYTF
TRBJ1-1 | TRBV19 | TRBD1 | once | TGTGCCAGTAGTATTCCGTCCCAGGGGGAGAACACTGAAGCTTTCTTT | CASSIPSQGENTEAFF
TRBJ1-5 | TRBV4-1 | NA | NA | TGCGCCAGCAGCCCATTGTCGGTGGGCCAGCCCCAGCATTTT | CASSPLSVGQPQHF
TRBJ1-4 | TRBV9 | NA | NA | TGTGCCAGCAGCGTGACAGGTGCCCATGAAAAACTGTTTTTT | CASSVTGAHEKLFF
TRBJ2-5 | TRBV6-5 | NA | once | TGTGCCAGCAACTCAGGGTGGATTGGTGAGACCCAGTACTTC | CASNSGWIGETQYF
TRBJ2-7 | TRBV4-3 | TRBD2 | NA | TGCGCCAGCAGCCAAGTGCTAGCGGGGATCTACGAGCAGTACTTC | CASSQVLAGIYEQYF
TRBJ1-2 | TRBV10-3 | TRBD1 | NA | TGTGCCATTCAACAGGGGGCCCACGCTATTGGCTACACCTTC | CAIQQGAHAIGYTF
TRBJ2-7 | TRBV29-1 | NA | NA | TGCAGCGCAAGGGGCTCAAGCTCCTACGAGCAGTACTTC | CSARGSSSYEQYF
TRBJ1-1 | TRBV27 | NA | NA | TGTGCCAGCAGTCCGGGGGGCGTCACTGAAGCTTTCTTT | CASSPGGVTEAFF
TRBJ1-1 | TRBV2 | TRBD1 | few | TGTGCCAGCAGTGAGGGCCGGACAGGGATGAACACTGAAGCTTTCTTT | CASSEGRTGMNTEAFF
TRBJ1-3 | TRBV19 | NA | NA | TGTGCCAGTAGTGCATGGACAAGGAGCTCTGGAAACACCATATATTTT | CASSAWTRSSGNTIYF
TRBJ1-2 | TRBV5-4 | NA | NA | TGTGCCAGCAGCTTGGCCGATCTTGGAGCCTACACCTTC | CASSLADLGAYTF
TRBJ2-1 | TRBV5-1 | NA | NA | TGCGCCAGCAGCGGGGACAATTCTTACAATGAGCAGTTCTTC | CASSGDNSYNEQFF
TRBJ1-2 | TRBV7-2 | NA | once | TGTGCCAGCACTTCCCCGACAGTCCTCTATGGCTACACCTTC | CASTSPTVLYGYTF
TRBJ1-1 | TRBV21-1 | NA | once | TGTGCCAGCAGCAAAGAGATTGGACAGGGGATAATGAACACTGAAGCTTTCTTT | CASSKEIGQGIMNTEAFF
TRBJ1-6 | TRBV19 | NA | many | TGTGCCAGTAGCCCGGGGAATTCACCCCTCCACTTT | CASSPGNSPLHF
TRBJ2-3 | TRBV10-3 | TRBD2 | NA | TGTGCCATCAAGCTAACTAGCGGGGGGGCAACAGATACGCAGTATTTT | CAIKLTSGGATDTQYF
TRBJ1-1 | TRBV18 | NA | NA | TGTGCCAGCTCACCACAAGAACAGGGCACTGAAGCTTTCTTT | CASSPQEQGTEAFF
TRBJ2-7 | TRBV5-4 | NA | NA | TGTGCCAGCAGCCCCGGCCTGGAGGGCTACGAGCAGTACTTC | CASSPGLEGYEQYF
TRBJ2-3 | TRBV7-9 | TRBD1 | NA | TGTGCCAGCAGCCCAGGGGGACAGACAGATACGCAGTATTTT | CASSPGGQTDTQYF
TRBJ2-1 | TRBV19 | TRBD2 | NA | TGTGCCAGTAGTATTGATCGTTGGAGCGGGGGCAATGAGCAGTTCTTC | CASSIDRWSGGNEQFF
TRBJ1-2 | TRBV6-5 | NA | NA | TGTGCCAGCACCTCCTGGGAGGGAGACACCTTC | CASTSWEGDTF
TRBJ2-6 | TRBV29-1 | NA | NA | TGCAGCGTCCTGGAGGGGGCCAACGTCCTGACTTTC | CSVLEGANVLTF
TRBJ1-5 | TRBV6-5 | TRBD1 | NA | TGTGCCAGCAGTTTGGACAGGGGGCTAAGTCAGCCCCAGCATTTT | CASSLDRGLSQPQHF
TRBJ2-5 | TRBV11-2 | NA | few | TGTGCCAGCAGCTCCCCCGGGACATCGGAGACCCAGTACTTC | CASSSPGTSETQYF